Following are 9 T cell receptor beta chains from one sample sequenced in a study of monozygotic twins with inflammatory bowel disease. TCRdb re-called the 5' RACE reads; every CDR3 protein appears as one record, without DNA. Its listing shows 350,000 to 500,000 distinct CDR3 sequences. Sequencing was carried out using blood. Receptor source: a human donor with ulcerative colitis or Crohn's disease, or a healthy co-twin of an affected twin (not recorded which).

The chain joins TRBV6-1 to TRBJ2-3; with no DNA, the TCRdb D assignment of TRBD1 cannot be verified. CDR3 length: 14 residues. Germline V gives CDR1 MNHNS, CDR2 SASEGT. The CDR3 protein is CASMPPGRTDTQYF.

The CDR3 loop is CASSEAVNYGYTF. V and J are TRBV2 and TRBJ1-2. Germline V gene lookup returns CDR1 SNHLY and CDR2 FYNNEI. CDR3 length: 13 amino acids. The whole variable domain, remainder taken from reference TRBV2 and TRBJ1-2, is EPEVTQTPSHQVTQMGQEVILRCVPISNHLYFYWYRQILGQKVEFLVSFYNNEISEKSEIFDDQFSVERPDGSNFTLKIRSTKLEDSAMYFCASSEAVNYGYTFGSGTRLTVV.

The chain uses TRBV20-1 and TRBJ2-1; TCRdb's assignment of TRBD1 cannot be checked, as there is no DNA. This CDR3 region has 15 residues. The V gene's germline CDR1 is DFQATT and CDR2 SNEGSKA (reference sequence). The CDR3 reads CRTTGTASSYNEQFF.

V usage is TRBV20-1 and J usage is TRBJ2-1; there is no DNA to check the TCRdb D call of TRBD2. There are 14 residues in the CDR3. Germline V gene sequence: CDR1 DFQATT, CDR2 SNEGSKA (reference sequence). Here the CDR3 reads CSAWGTSGDNEQFF.

This chain links TRBV5-1 with TRBJ1-1; without DNA, the TCRdb call of TRBD1 cannot be checked. The CDR3 sequence is 14 residues long. Germline loops: CDR1 SGHRS, CDR2 YFSETQ. The CDR3 protein is CASSLKRGLPEAFF.

The chain carries TRBV5-1 and TRBJ2-2; TCRdb's D gene call, TRBD1, goes unchecked for lack of DNA. The CDR3 sequence is 13 residues long. Per germline, CDR1 SGHRS and CDR2 YFSETQ. CDR3 residues: CASSTGESGELFF.

The chain carries TRBV27 and TRBJ2-2; TCRdb names TRBD1, which stays unverified in the absence of DNA. This CDR3 has 15 amino acids. Per germline, CDR1 MNHEY and CDR2 SMNVEV (reference sequence). The CDR3: CASSPAGHNTGELFF.

The chain employs TRBV6-5 and TRBJ2-7; with no DNA, the TCRdb D assignment of TRBD2 cannot be verified. This CDR3 has 17 residues. Looked up from germline, CDR1 is MNHEY and CDR2 is SVGAGI. CDR3: CASSYSKGLAGVYEQYF.

This chain joins TRBV18 and TRBJ2-5; the TCRdb call, TRBD2, lacks DNA for checking. Germline CDR1 is KGHSH and CDR2 is LQKENI. This CDR3 is built from 14 residues. The CDR3 reads CASSPRASQETQYF.